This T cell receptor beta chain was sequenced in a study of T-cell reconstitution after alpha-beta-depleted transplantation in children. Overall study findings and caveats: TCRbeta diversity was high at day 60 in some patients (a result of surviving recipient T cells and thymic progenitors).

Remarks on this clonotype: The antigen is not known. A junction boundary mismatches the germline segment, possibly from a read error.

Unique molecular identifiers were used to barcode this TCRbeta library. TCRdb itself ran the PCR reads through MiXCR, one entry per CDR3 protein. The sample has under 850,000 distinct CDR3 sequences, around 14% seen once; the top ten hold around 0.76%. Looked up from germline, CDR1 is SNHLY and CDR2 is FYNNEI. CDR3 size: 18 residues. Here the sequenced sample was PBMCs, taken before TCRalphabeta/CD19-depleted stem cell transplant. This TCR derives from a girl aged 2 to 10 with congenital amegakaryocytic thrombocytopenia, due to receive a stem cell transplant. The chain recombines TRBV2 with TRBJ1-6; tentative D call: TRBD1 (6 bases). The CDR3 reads CTSSKTGGRTFPISPLHF. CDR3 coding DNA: TGTACCAGCAGCAAAACCGGGGGCAGAACTTTCCCAATTTCACCCCTCCACTTT.